Listed below are T cell receptor beta chains from one sample, sequenced in a study of T cell repertoires in cytomegalovirus infection. TCRdb used MiXCR to reprocess the reads, holding one entry per CDR3 protein. Of about 770,000 distinct CDR3 sequences in the sample, about 28% are singletons; the top ten hold around 12%. Their antigens are not known. This material consisted of cultured CD8+ T cells from PBMCs, taken from culture after CMV antigen stimulation. These receptors all come from a human donor in good health (CMV status not recorded). Some clones in this sample may be carry-over from other donors' samples. Both conserved end residues are part of each CDR3. Each record gives: V gene, clone size, J gene, D gene, CDR3 protein, CDR3 DNA. The D gene is left open where the match is weak. Size is stated for part of the rows, as once, few or many counts, or as a class when the clone is expanded.

>TRBV7-8|few|TRBJ1-1|NA
CASSLDPFMPSLF
TGTGCCAGCAGCTTAGACCCCTTCATGCCGAGCCTTTTT
>TRBV29-1|NA|TRBJ2-7|NA
CSVVLGGSYEQYF
TGCAGCGTTGTTCTGGGGGGCTCCTACGAGCAGTACTTC
>TRBV20-1|NA|TRBJ2-3|TRBD1
CSAASDRDATDTQYF
TGCAGTGCTGCCTCGGACAGGGATGCGACAGATACGCAGTATTTT
>TRBV7-8|many|TRBJ1-3|NA
CASSLFPLGDGTGNTIYF
TGTGCCAGCAGCTTATTCCCTCTAGGGGATGGAACCGGAAACACCATATATTTT
>TRBV6-6|few|TRBJ2-3|NA
CASSYSNHGFRQAISDTQYF
TGTGCCAGCAGTTACTCGAACCATGGCTTTCGACAGGCGATCTCGGATACGCAGTATTTT
>TRBV11-2|few|TRBJ1-2|NA
CASSPPSGASKLDGYTF
TGTGCCAGCAGCCCCCCTTCGGGGGCGAGTAAATTGGATGGCTACACCTTC
>TRBV19|NA|TRBJ2-3|NA
CASSIGLRGRSDTQYF
TGTGCCAGTAGTATAGGGCTACGGGGGAGGTCAGATACGCAGTATTTT
>TRBV7-9|many|TRBJ1-6|NA
CASNPTGSPLHF
TGTGCCAGCAACCCTACGGGATCACCCCTCCACTTT
>TRBV6-5|few|TRBJ1-4|NA
CASSYSLRGNSLFF
TGTGCCAGCAGTTACAGCCTCAGGGGAAACAGTCTGTTTTTT
>TRBV6-5|few|TRBJ2-6|NA
CASSYLTALSGANVLTF
TGTGCCAGCAGTTACCTCACAGCCCTCTCTGGGGCCAACGTCCTGACTTTC
>TRBV27|NA|TRBJ1-2|TRBD1
CASSYGTGGLGGGYTF
TGTGCCAGCAGTTACGGGACAGGGGGACTTGGTGGGGGCTACACCTTC
>TRBV6-5|NA|TRBJ2-2|NA
CASSYSALQPTGELFF
TGTGCCAGCAGTTATTCCGCCCTACAACCCACCGGGGAGCTGTTTTTT
>TRBV4-2|few|TRBJ2-1|TRBD2
CASSQSSGGSSYNEQFF
TGTGCCAGCAGCCAGTCATCGGGGGGGAGCTCCTACAATGAGCAGTTCTTC
>TRBV7-9|few|TRBJ1-4|NA
CASSLGVGRVNEKLFF
TGTGCCAGCAGCTTAGGGGTCGGCAGGGTTAATGAAAAACTGTTTTTT
>TRBV11-2|NA|TRBJ2-1|TRBD1
CASSSIGGLYNEQFF
TGTGCCAGCAGCTCTATAGGGGGCCTGTACAATGAGCAGTTCTTC
>TRBV6-2/TRBV6-3|NA|TRBJ1-5|TRBD1
CASSKTGASREPQHF
TGTGCCAGCAGCAAAACAGGGGCCTCGCGGGAGCCCCAGCATTTT
>TRBV27|NA|TRBJ2-3|NA
CASSLNGRPGDTQYF
TGTGCCAGCAGTTTAAACGGCAGACCAGGGGATACGCAGTATTTT
>TRBV6-2/TRBV6-3|NA|TRBJ1-1|NA
CASTPDRANTEAFF
TGTGCCAGCACACCGGACAGAGCGAACACTGAAGCTTTCTTT
>TRBV15|few|TRBJ1-3|NA
CATSSDGGLNTIYF
TGTGCCACCAGCAGTGATGGGGGCCTAAACACCATATATTTT
>TRBV13|NA|TRBJ2-7|TRBD1
CASSKGQGSREQYF
TGTGCCAGCAGCAAGGGACAGGGCAGTCGGGAGCAGTACTTC
>TRBV19|NA|TRBJ1-5|TRBD1
CASSDRGKQPQHF
TGTGCCAGTAGTGACAGGGGAAAACAGCCCCAGCATTTT
>TRBV19|NA|TRBJ1-5|NA
CASSIGGHPVNF
TGTGCCAGTAGTATTGGAGGACACCCGGTGAATTTT
>TRBV27|NA|TRBJ2-1|NA
CASSLSGGTFFEQFF
TGTGCCAGCAGTCTATCGGGGGGCACGTTTTTCGAGCAGTTCTTC
>TRBV7-2|many|TRBJ1-3|NA
CASSLGRAAGNTIYF
TGTGCCAGCAGCTTAGGGCGGGCGGCTGGAAACACCATATATTTT
>TRBV7-6|few|TRBJ2-2|TRBD1
CASSSAGQGPTGELFF
TGTGCTAGCAGCTCCGCCGGACAGGGTCCCACCGGGGAGCTGTTTTTT
>TRBV7-4|few|TRBJ2-1|NA
CASSFGDRSYNEQFF
TGTGCCAGCAGCTTTGGAGACAGGTCTTACAATGAGCAGTTCTTC
>TRBV7-6|many|TRBJ1-3|NA
CASSLGGGGNTIYF
TGTGCCAGCAGCCTGGGGGGAGGTGGAAACACCATATATTTT
>TRBV20-1|many|TRBJ2-1|TRBD2
CSPGLAGAPEQFF
TGCAGTCCGGGACTAGCGGGGGCCCCTGAGCAGTTCTTC
>TRBV6-1|NA|TRBJ2-7|NA
CASSEQGTYEQYF
TGTGCCAGCAGTGAACAAGGTACCTACGAGCAGTACTTC
>TRBV4-2|NA|TRBJ1-5|NA
CASSQDSLNQPQHF
TGTGCCAGCAGCCAAGACAGCCTCAATCAGCCCCAGCATTTT
>TRBV11-2|many|TRBJ2-5|TRBD1
CASSLGRGGTGIQETQYF
TGTGCCAGCAGCTTAGGGAGAGGGGGGACAGGAATTCAAGAGACCCAGTACTTC
>TRBV7-9|NA|TRBJ1-1|NA
CASRGIGAEAFF
TGTGCCAGCAGGGGAATAGGCGCTGAAGCTTTCTTT
>TRBV4-1|NA|TRBJ2-2|TRBD2
CASSQDPSGGYTGELFF
TGCGCCAGCAGCCAAGATCCTAGCGGGGGGTACACCGGGGAGCTGTTTTTT
>TRBV10-3|NA|TRBJ2-3|NA
CAISESTSLVDTQYF
TGTGCCATCAGTGAGTCGACCTCCCTGGTAGATACGCAGTATTTT
>TRBV7-8|many|TRBJ1-4|TRBD1
CASRLDAFGTGDEKLFF
TGTGCCAGCAGACTTGACGCGTTCGGGACAGGGGATGAAAAACTGTTTTTT
>TRBV7-6|NA|TRBJ2-1|NA
CASSSSVYNEQFF
TGTGCTAGCAGCTCGTCCGTCTACAATGAGCAGTTCTTC
>TRBV11-1|NA|TRBJ1-1|NA
CASSPRGTTWKAFF
TGTGCCAGCAGCCCCCGAGGAACGACGTGGAAAGCTTTCTTT
>TRBV6-2/TRBV6-3|few|TRBJ2-2|NA
CASSYSAENTGELFF
TGTGCCAGCAGTTACTCGGCCGAGAACACCGGGGAGCTGTTTTTT
>TRBV10-3|NA|TRBJ2-6|NA
CAITPGNGLSGTNVLTF
TGTGCCATCACTCCGGGAAACGGCCTCTCTGGGACCAACGTCCTGACTTTC
>TRBV19|NA|TRBJ1-5|TRBD1
CASTAGRGPQPQHF
TGTGCCAGTACCGCCGGGAGGGGGCCTCAGCCCCAGCATTTT
>TRBV24-1|few|TRBJ2-2|NA
CATGRADGELFF
TGTGCCACTGGAAGGGCCGACGGGGAGCTGTTTTTT
>TRBV12-3/TRBV12-4|many|TRBJ1-3|NA
CASSLDGNGNTIYF
TGTGCCAGCAGTTTAGATGGGAATGGAAACACCATATATTTT